A selection of T cell receptor beta chains follows, all from one sample in a study of T-cell memory formation after mild COVID-19. TCRdb itself ran the 5' RACE reads through MiXCR, one entry per CDR3 protein. Seen here are about 100,000 distinct CDR3 sequences, around 10% observed once, and the top ten hold roughly 40%. Sequencing used PBMCs or a T cell subset sorted from them (not recorded which). The receptors were sampled from a man aged 18 to 35 who had mild COVID-19 (a few samples of this study predate the infection). Cell type and time point are not known. Each CDR3 is given with its conserved first and last residue. The D gene is left open where the match is weak. Clone size is shown for a subset of rows, as once, few, many or a class of expanded clone.

D gene | J gene | clone size | V gene | CDR3 DNA | CDR3 protein
NA | TRBJ2-1 | few | TRBV5-1 | TGCGCCAGCAGCTTAAACAGGGAAGGAAATGAGCAGTTCTTC | CASSLNREGNEQFF
NA | TRBJ2-2 | NA | TRBV5-1 | TGCGCCAGCAGCTACTTACCGGGCAGGTCCACCGGGGAGCTGTTTTTT | CASSYLPGRSTGELFF
NA | TRBJ2-5 | many | TRBV25-1 | TGTGCCAGCATGCTAGAGACCCAGTACTTC | CASMLETQYF
NA | TRBJ1-2 | NA | TRBV9 | TGTGCCAGCAGTAATATAGAGGGCTACACCTTC | CASSNIEGYTF
NA | TRBJ2-5 | few | TRBV7-2 | TGTGCCAGCAGCAAAACAGGGCTCGGTGGGGAGACCCAGTACTTC | CASSKTGLGGETQYF
NA | TRBJ2-2 | few | TRBV19 | TGTGCCAGTAGCGAACAGAACACCGGGGAGCTGTTTTTT | CASSEQNTGELFF
TRBD1 | TRBJ2-1 | few | TRBV6-6 | TGTGCCAGCAGCTATCCACCCGGCAAGGGACAGGGGGCCTTGAGCTCCTACAATGAGCAGTTCTTC | CASSYPPGKGQGALSSYNEQFF
NA | TRBJ2-1 | few | TRBV27 | TGTGCCAGCAGTTTATCGTTCGCAAAAGGTGTCTATGAGCAGTTCTTC | CASSLSFAKGVYEQFF
NA | TRBJ1-1 | few | TRBV6-5 | TGTGCCAGCAGTTACGGGGGTACGGGTATTGAAGCTTTCTTT | CASSYGGTGIEAFF
NA | TRBJ1-1 | few | TRBV20-1 | TGCAGTGCTAGAGATCTCAGGGGAGGAAACACTGAAGCTTTCTTT | CSARDLRGGNTEAFF
NA | TRBJ2-5 | NA | TRBV20-1 | TGCAGTGCTAGAGCCCCAGGACAGCTACAAGAGACCCAGTACTTC | CSARAPGQLQETQYF
TRBD2 | TRBJ2-1 | NA | TRBV9 | TGTGCCAGCAGCGTAGGAGCGGGGCGTTACAATGAGCAGTTCTTC | CASSVGAGRYNEQFF
NA | TRBJ2-6 | few | TRBV6-4 | TGTGCCAGCACTAGTCGGGACGGAACTGGGGCCAACGTCCTGACTTTC | CASTSRDGTGANVLTF
TRBD1 | TRBJ2-7 | NA | TRBV4-2 | TGTGCCAGCAGCCCGACAGGGTACGAGCAGTACTTC | CASSPTGYEQYF
TRBD1 | TRBJ1-1 | few | TRBV5-1 | TGCGCCAGCAGCTTGTCCGGGACAGGGTCCACTGAAGCTTTCTTT | CASSLSGTGSTEAFF
TRBD1 | TRBJ1-6 | NA | TRBV4-3 | TGCGCCAGCAGCCAAGGAACAGGGGAGGTTGCACCCCTCCACTTT | CASSQGTGEVAPLHF
TRBD2 | TRBJ2-1 | few | TRBV27 | TGTGCCAGCAGTAACCTAGCGGGGGCTCACAATGAGCAGTTCTTC | CASSNLAGAHNEQFF
NA | TRBJ2-5 | many | TRBV11-2 | TGTGCCAGCAGCTTAGGTACAGGGAAAAGGGAGACCCAGTACTTC | CASSLGTGKRETQYF
NA | TRBJ2-1 | NA | TRBV24-1 | TGTGCCACCAGTGAGGAGGGCTCCTACAATGAGCAGTTCTTC | CATSEEGSYNEQFF
NA | TRBJ1-6 | NA | TRBV4-1 | TGCGCCAGCAGCCAAGTGGGAAGGGGGAATTCACCCCTCCACTTT | CASSQVGRGNSPLHF
NA | TRBJ2-3 | few | TRBV14 | TGTGCCAGCAGCCAAGAGTGGCAGTCCACAGATACGCAGTATTTT | CASSQEWQSTDTQYF
TRBD1 | TRBJ1-2 | NA | TRBV29-1 | TGCAGCGTCAGGGACAGCCTATCGGGTGGCTACACCTTC | CSVRDSLSGGYTF
NA | TRBJ2-1 | NA | TRBV7-9 | TGTGCCAGCAGCTTAGGTGTCTACGAGCAGTTCTTC | CASSLGVYEQFF
NA | TRBJ2-3 | few | TRBV5-1 | TGCGCCAGCAGCCTCCGCGGGGGCGGGGGAGTCATAAATACGCAGTATTTT | CASSLRGGGGVINTQYF
NA | TRBJ2-5 | NA | TRBV6-2/TRBV6-3 | TGTGCCAGCGCGAAGACAGAACTTCAAGAGACCCAGTACTTC | CASAKTELQETQYF
TRBD1 | TRBJ1-1 | few | TRBV20-1 | TGCAGTGCTATCGAGGGGACAGTGGCTTTCTTT | CSAIEGTVAFF
NA | TRBJ1-1 | NA | TRBV4-3 | TGCGCCAGCAGCCAAGCGGCCCACGCGGGGAACACTGAAGCTTTCTTT | CASSQAAHAGNTEAFF
NA | TRBJ2-3 | few | TRBV4-1 | TGCGCCAGCAGTACGGTGCCGCCGGGGGCAGGCACAGATACGCAGTATTTT | CASSTVPPGAGTDTQYF
NA | TRBJ1-2 | NA | TRBV7-2 | TGTGCCAGCAGCTTCGGTTCTCACTATGGCTACACCTTC | CASSFGSHYGYTF
TRBD2 | TRBJ2-1 | NA | TRBV7-3 | TGTGCCAGCAGCTTAACGTCGTGGGCGGGGGGGCAAGGTGAGCAGTTCTTC | CASSLTSWAGGQGEQFF
NA | TRBJ1-1 | few | TRBV12-3/TRBV12-4 | TGTGCCAGCAGTTTAGAGGGAGGAGGGGTCACTGAAGCTTTCTTT | CASSLEGGGVTEAFF
NA | TRBJ1-1 | NA | TRBV10-3 | TGTGCCATCTCGGAGGGGGGCATGAACACTGAAGCTTTCTTT | CAISEGGMNTEAFF
NA | TRBJ2-7 | few | TRBV14 | TGTGCCAGCAGCCAACCAGGGGAGATTTACGAGCAGTACTTC | CASSQPGEIYEQYF
TRBD1 | TRBJ1-5 | NA | TRBV12-3/TRBV12-4 | TGTGCCACCACGGGGACAGGGGACAATCAGCCCCAGCATTTT | CATTGTGDNQPQHF
NA | TRBJ2-5 | many | TRBV7-2 | TGTGCCAGCAGCTCCCCCGGTGGCGGGGTGGGCGAGACCCAGTACTTC | CASSSPGGGVGETQYF
NA | TRBJ2-7 | few | TRBV27 | TGTGCCAGCAGCCACCCCACCCACGAGCAGTACTTC | CASSHPTHEQYF
NA | TRBJ2-3 | few | TRBV7-9 | TGTGCCAGCAGCCGGCCCGACGGATGGTCTAATACGCAGTATTTT | CASSRPDGWSNTQYF
NA | TRBJ2-1 | many | TRBV5-1 | TGCGCCAGCAGCTACGGGACTCTTGACAATGAGCAGTTCTTC | CASSYGTLDNEQFF
NA | TRBJ2-7 | many | TRBV29-1 | TGCAGCGTTGGACAGCCCAACGAGCAGTACTTC | CSVGQPNEQYF
NA | TRBJ2-3 | NA | TRBV4-1 | TGCGCCAGCAGCCAAGACGTGGGGTTAAATACGCAGTATTTT | CASSQDVGLNTQYF
NA | TRBJ1-2 | NA | TRBV9 | TGTGCCAGCAGCGTAGATGGACCCCGGGACTATGGCTACACCTTC | CASSVDGPRDYGYTF
NA | TRBJ2-3 | NA | TRBV27 | TGTGCCAGCAGTTCGGACGGTAGCACAGATACGCAGTATTTT | CASSSDGSTDTQYF
NA | TRBJ2-4 | few | TRBV12-3/TRBV12-4 | TGTGCCAGCAGTTTTCCCCCAGAGGTCTTAGCCAAAAACATTCAGTACTTC | CASSFPPEVLAKNIQYF
NA | TRBJ2-6 | few | TRBV10-3 | TGTGCCACCGTGGACCGTCCCTCTGGGGCCAACGTCCTGACTTTC | CATVDRPSGANVLTF
TRBD1 | TRBJ1-1 | NA | TRBV27 | TGTGCCAGCAGGACAGGGGCCTCTGAAGCTTTCTTT | CASRTGASEAFF
NA | TRBJ1-2 | few | TRBV4-1 | TGCGCCAGCAGCCAAGTCGGTGTCAGCGGGAACGGCTACACCTTC | CASSQVGVSGNGYTF
TRBD2 | TRBJ2-1 | few | TRBV20-1 | TGCAGTGCTAAAGGACTAGACTCTAATGAGCAGTTCTTC | CSAKGLDSNEQFF
NA | TRBJ1-6 | few | TRBV7-3 | TGTGCCAGCAGCTTAACTGGGGGGTCGGGTTCACCCCTCCACTTT | CASSLTGGSGSPLHF
NA | TRBJ1-2 | few | TRBV7-9 | TGTGCCAGCAGTCCGGGGACCCACTATGGCTACACCTTC | CASSPGTHYGYTF
NA | TRBJ2-3 | few | TRBV29-1 | TGCAGCGTTGACTACCTCAGCACAGATACGCAGTATTTT | CSVDYLSTDTQYF
NA | TRBJ1-3 | few | TRBV4-2 | TGTGCCAGCAGCCCCTCCGGGGGCTCTGGAAACACCATATATTTT | CASSPSGGSGNTIYF
TRBD2 | TRBJ2-1 | few | TRBV4-3 | TGCGCCAGCAGCTATACTAGCGGGGGATTCGATGAGCAGTTCTTC | CASSYTSGGFDEQFF
NA | TRBJ1-1 | NA | TRBV10-3 | TGTGCCATCACTAATAAGGGGACTGAAGCTTTCTTT | CAITNKGTEAFF
TRBD1 | TRBJ2-2 | few | TRBV7-9 | TGTGCCAGCAGACTTATCACAGGGGTCACCGGGGAGCTGTTTTTT | CASRLITGVTGELFF
NA | TRBJ2-1 | NA | TRBV4-1 | TGCGCCAGCAGCCAAGAAGAGTCGGCGGACTCGTCGCGGAAGAATGAGCAGTTCTTC | CASSQEESADSSRKNEQFF
TRBD2 | TRBJ2-1 | few | TRBV6-5 | TGTGCCAGCAGTCCGGGACTAGTCAACAATGAGCAGTTCTTC | CASSPGLVNNEQFF
NA | TRBJ1-2 | few | TRBV6-1 | TGTGCCAGCAGCGACTTGACTGGATATGGCTACACCTTC | CASSDLTGYGYTF
NA | TRBJ1-3 | few | TRBV12-3/TRBV12-4 | TGTGCCAGCATTACCGGGGGTTTTGGAAACACCATATATTTT | CASITGGFGNTIYF
TRBD1 | TRBJ1-4 | NA | TRBV11-2 | TGTGCCAGCAGCTTAGGGGGGACAGGAACGGAAAAACTGTTTTTT | CASSLGGTGTEKLFF
NA | TRBJ1-1 | many | TRBV7-2 | TGTGCCAGCAGCTTAGGGCCCTTTGAAGCTTTCTTT | CASSLGPFEAFF